The present entry profiles one TCR beta chain with its context. Its cognate antigen is unknown. Assay: immunoSEQ multiplex PCR; the TCRdb copy retains only in-frame clones and omits some. The sample records roughly 30,000 clones, about 89% being singletons. This specimen belongs to a study of T cells in localized non-small cell lung cancer. Germline lookup yields CDR1 MNHEY and CDR2 SVGAGI. V was shortened by 6 bases and J by 0 bases, with 9 bases between the two germline ends. The CDR3 contains 14 residues. The study's findings and limits: Density of T cells in blood, when higher, went with longer overall survival.

This receptor was taken from a man aged 40 to 70 with stage II lung adenocarcinoma. Source: PBMCs, taken before any cancer treatment. The chain employs TRBV6-5 and TRBJ2-4; D tentatively reads TRBD1 or TRBD2 (5 bases each). CDR3 sequence (DNA): TGTGCCAGCAGGCCTGGGGGAGCCAAAAACATTCAGTACTTC. This translates into CASRPGGAKNIQYF.